This T cell receptor (beta chain) was recovered during a study of blood T cell repertoires in COVID-19. Study details: Sample material is recorded as cDNA or gDNA derived from T cells, B-cell-depleted T cells, or PBMCs.

Per the original methods: Reference gene primer amplification yielded estimated nucleated cell counts. The table came from immunoSEQ multiplex PCR; TCRdb's copy has only in-frame clones and leaves some out. V and J calls and clone size are those listed in that table; D and trimming were worked out from the DNA. The table has about 260,000 clones, approximately 86% seen once. The sample taken for sequencing was peripheral blood. This sequence was found in a young man with active or convalescent COVID-19.

CDR3 nucleotide sequence: TGTGCCACCAGTGTAGGGACAGGGTCAGATACGCAGTATTTT. It yields the protein CATSVGTGSDTQYF. This chain connects TRBV24-1 to TRBJ2-3; 9 bases match TRBD1. V gave up 5 bases and J gave up 4 bases; unmatched junction bases: 3. Germline V lookup: CDR1 KGHDR, CDR2 SFDVKD. The CDR3 contains 14 residues.